The source of this TCR beta chain is a study of long-term antiretroviral therapy in people with HIV. Study-wide results and limits: ART adherence, viral resistance and therapy changes were not recorded.

There was at least one pre-ART PBMC sample for each donor, plus at least two post-ART PBMC samples. Runs used v3.0 of the immunoSEQ assay and were done at survey level. Profiled with immunoSEQ multiplex PCR; TCRdb holds only in-frame clones, not every one. The sample records approximately 35,000 clones, 70% to 90% being singletons. This CDR3 is 14 amino acids long. The V segment lost 2 bases and the J segment 6 bases; nucleotides outside the gene matches: 5. Germline V lookup: CDR1 MDHEN, CDR2 SYDVKM. In regard to this clone: Its antigen is currently unknown.

This TCR was recovered from a man aged 18 to 30 with HIV. The V gene is TRBV28, the J gene TRBJ2-5, with TRBD2 identical over 8 bases. The material sequenced was unsorted PBMCs, taken 2.2 years after starting antiretroviral therapy. For the CDR3, the DNA is TGTGCCAGCAGTTTACGGGGGGGAACGAAGACCCAGTACTTC. The encoded protein is CASSLRGGTKTQYF.